Sequencing of this T cell receptor (beta chain) was carried out in a study of shared clonotypes between healthy human individuals. Study-level findings and limits: What rarefaction showed was incomplete sorted-subset sequencing despite large depth.

CD4+ cells underwent separation, giving CD45RA+ naive and CD45RA-negative memory subsets. Data came from immunoSEQ multiplex PCR; TCRdb stores just in-frame clones and leaves some out. The sample carries 2 million to 3 million clones, 93% recorded once. Comments on this clone: The target antigen is unknown.

The specimen sequenced was naive CD4+ T cells from PBMCs. The subset here: CD45RA+ positively selected. The receptor comes from a man aged 18 to 30 in good health. Some clones in this sample may be carry-over from other donors' samples.

CDR3 nucleotide sequence: TGTGCCAGCAGTCGTACTGGAGTACGTAGGGTAGCTTTCTTT. This translates into CASSRTGVRRVAFF. The chain combines TRBV6-5 with TRBJ1-1; D remains unclear. Germline V gene lookup returns CDR1 MNHEY and CDR2 SVGAGI. Trimming shortened V by 5 bases and J by 10 bases, and 20 bases separated the two germline ends. The CDR3 length is 14 residues.